This TCR beta chain was obtained from a study of shared clonotypes between healthy human individuals. The naive CD8 population came from CD45RO-negative cells selected for CCR7, without terminally differentiated effector memory CD45RA+ cells. The CDR3 length is 15 residues. Trimming took 0 bases from V and 5 from J; bases not matched to a gene: 3. Per the germline V gene, CDR1 is MNHEY and CDR2 is SMNVEV (reference sequence). Assay: immunoSEQ multiplex PCR; the TCRdb copy retains only in-frame clones and omits some. The data show roughly 590,000 clones, with just under 97% seen just once and about 0.11% held by the top ten.

Sequencing input: naive CD8+ T cells sorted from blood. The clonotype was recovered from a young woman in good health. The chain couples TRBV27 to TRBJ2-7, with 11 bases identical to TRBD2. CDR3 sequence (DNA): TGTGCCAGCAGTTTATCAACTAGCGGGAGTCACGAGCAGTACTTC. Its translation is CASSLSTSGSHEQYF.